Described below is a single T cell receptor (beta chain) sequence and its context. What it recognizes is unknown. The data belong to a study of Graves' ophthalmopathy and Graves' hyperthyroidism. V lost 2 bases to trimming and J lost 0 bases; unmatched junction nucleotides: 20. Germline CDR1 SGHVT, CDR2 SQSDAQ. The CDR3 totals 22 residues. Diagnosis relied on clinical symptoms, serum thyroxine, TRAb, thyroid ultrasound and orbital computed tomography. Amplification from RNA transcripts yielded the TCR beta CDR3 regions. HTBI-primed first-round RT-PCR preceded second-round multiplex PCR. TCRdb independently ran MiXCR on the multiplex PCR reads; one entry per CDR3 protein. Among some 520,000 distinct CDR3 sequences listed, around an eighth were seen once. Overall study findings and caveats: Ophthalmopathy progression cases were predicted by the model with 70.59% sensitivity and 72% to 85% specificity. Most thyroid-expanded clonotypes exceeding 0.001 frequency were also found in blood.

This clonotype was obtained from a woman in her twenties or thirties with Graves' ophthalmopathy. Sequenced input: blood. V is TRBV7-4 and J is TRBJ2-2, with 8 bases fitting TRBD2. The CDR3 nucleotides read TGTGCCAGCAGCTTACCGGTAGCGGGAAGGTCCCGGGACCTCACGAACACCGGGGAGCTGTTTTTT. It yields the protein CASSLPVAGRSRDLTNTGELFF.